This T cell receptor beta chain appears in the sequencing data of a study of CD8+ T cells in alopecia areata. On the study more broadly: Treatment of the treated patients consisted of oral tofacitinib, 5 to 10 mg twice daily. Broader study findings: Normal scalp had lower clonality than lesional scalp, with alopecia totalis/universalis lesions showing this most strongly.

The CDR3 sequence is 10 residues long. V lost 4 bases and J lost 5, with 2 bases in between. Germline loops: CDR1 SNHLY, CDR2 FYNNEI. After isolation, RNA underwent reverse transcription to generate cDNA as the sequencing template. Sequencing used immunoSEQ multiplex PCR; TCRdb keeps in-frame clones, though not all of them. The profile shows 150,000 or so clones, around 64% of them singletons. In the case of this clone: Its antigen is unidentified.

Investigators sorted PBMCs to obtain both CD4+ and CD8+ T cells. The source material was CD8+ T cells sorted from blood, sampled at week 0. The chain recombines TRBV2 with TRBJ1-1; D not certain. This receptor was obtained from a human donor with alopecia areata. The chain's CDR3 is CASSGTEAFF. CDR3 coding DNA: TGTGCCAGCAGTGGGACTGAAGCTTTCTTT.